This T cell receptor beta chain was sequenced during a study of cytomegalovirus exposure and HLA in healthy donors. Regarding the study as a whole: The study carried out a later analysis of TCR beta sequences. It associated roughly 17,000 of them with specific HLA alleles at a false discovery rate of 0.05. A later analysis appeared to link common viral pathogens to several of the most significant clusters.

Regarding donors, all were healthy bone marrow donors. It was with 60 Vbeta and 13 Jbeta primers that the PCR ran. The assay was immunoSEQ multiplex PCR, and TCRdb's table has in-frame clones only and misses some. The sample consists of about 150,000 clones, approximately 74% of them appearing once. V lost 4 bases to trimming and J lost 4 bases, with 7 bases between them. Germline CDR1 MDHEN, CDR2 SYDVKM. The CDR3 is made up of 12 amino acids. Remarks on this clone: What it binds is unknown.

Input material: PBMCs. The sequence came from a man between 18 and 35 years old in good health and CMV-seronegative. The chain couples TRBV28 to TRBJ1-2, with D unresolved. The CDR3 is CASSSGSYGYTF. The CDR3, as DNA: TGTGCCAGCAGTTCCGGGTCCTATGGCTACACCTTC.